The 15 T cell receptor beta chains below all came from one sample that was sequenced in a study of CD8+CD57+ T cells in acquired aplastic anemia. Sequencing involved patients with CD8+CD57+ cell expansion previously shown by flow cytometry. Genomic DNA, the template, was used for profiling of the TCR beta VDJ and CDR3. TCRdb reprocessed the reads via MiXCR and lists one record per CDR3 protein. The sample holds more than 250,000 distinct CDR3 sequences, approximately 80% seen once. What was sequenced was sorted CD4+, CD8+, or CD8+CD57+ T cells (not recorded which) from PBMCs. Receptor source: a human donor with aplastic anemia.

The genes are TRBV7-2 and TRBJ2-5, with TRBD1 as a possible D gene (6 bases). Germline V gene lookup returns CDR1 SGHTA and CDR2 FQGNSA. The V end lost 5 bases, the J end lost 5 bases, and 12 bases lay between the germline ends. The CDR3 totals 13 residues. The CDR3 DNA reads as TGTGCCAGCAGCCAGGGGCTGTACGAGACCCAGTACTTC. Protein: CASSQGLYETQYF.

This chain joins TRBV7-8 and TRBJ2-3, with 7 bases matching TRBD2. Germline-derived CDR1 and CDR2 are SGHVS and FQNEAQ. After removal of 3 bases from V and 9 bases from J, the junction contained 12 bases not matched to a gene. CDR3 length equals 15 residues. The DNA for the CDR3 is TGTGCCAGCAGCTTCACGGGAGGCGCGAAAGAGACGCAGTATTTT. Encoded protein: CASSFTGGAKETQYF.

This clonotype was recorded a few times. The gene calls are TRBV9 and TRBJ2-3; D assignment may be TRBD1 or TRBD2 (6 bases each). Trimming cost V 7 bases and J 13 bases, with 22 bases left between them. CDR1 is SGDLS and CDR2 is YYNGEE in the germline V gene. The CDR3 extends over 13 amino acids. CDR3 in amino acids: CASGDGGTAKKYF. The CDR3 DNA reads as TGTGCCAGCGGGGACGGGGGCACAGCTAAGAAGTATTTT.

The chain links TRBV24-1 to TRBJ2-7; TRBD1 is a possible D gene (6 bases). This CDR3 has 13 residues. V lost 2 bases and J 3 bases, leaving 7 bases between the germline ends. Germline V gene lookup returns CDR1 KGHDR and CDR2 SFDVKD. The CDR3 coding sequence is TGTGCCACCAGTGATTCACAGGGCTACGAGCAGTACTTC. As protein: CATSDSQGYEQYF.

About this clonotype itself: The junction departs from germline at one end; a sequencing error may be responsible. The chain is built from TRBV7-2 and TRBJ2-7; D is unresolved. CDR3 length: 12 residues. The germline CDR1 and CDR2 sequences are SGHTA and FQGNSA. The CDR3 protein is CASSLEGGEEYF. CDR3 coding DNA: TGTGCCAGCAGCTTAGAGGGCGGCGAGGAGTACTTC.

In the case of this clonotype: At one end the junction does not follow the germline gene, possibly because of a read error. The V and J genes are TRBV7-3 and TRBJ2-3; 8 nucleotides line up with TRBD1. Germline values: CDR1 SGHTA, CDR2 FQGTGA. The length of the CDR3 is 14 residues. The CDR3 DNA reads TGTGCCAGCAGCAGCGACAGGGGAGATCCTACGCGCAGTTTT. Translated: CASSSDRGDPTRSF.

This chain links TRBV7-9 with TRBJ1-5; D is ambiguous. The V end lost 5 bases, the J end lost 2 bases, and 10 bases lay between the germline ends. From germline, CDR1 is SEHNR and CDR2 FQNEAQ (reference sequence). This CDR3 has 14 residues. CDR3 bases: TGTGCCAGCAGCGTGGGATGGGGCAATCAGCCCCAGCATTTT. Protein sequence: CASSVGWGNQPQHF.

The V gene is TRBV7-6, the J gene TRBJ1-6, with D perhaps TRBD1 (5 bases). This CDR3 has 14 residues. Deletions cut 2 bases from V and 10 bases from J, with 12 bases between. Germline V gene lookup returns CDR1 SGHVS and CDR2 FNYEAQ. The CDR3 sequence is CASSLSGIGSPLHF. The CDR3 DNA reads TGTGCCAGCAGCTTATCAGGGATCGGGTCACCCCTCCACTTT.

The gene calls are TRBV7-3 and TRBJ1-1; D is undetermined. Germline-derived CDR1 and CDR2 are SGHTA and FQGTGA. There are 14 residues in the CDR3. The ends were cut back, 6 bases at V and 7 bases at J, with 18 bases in the middle. The CDR3 coding sequence is TGTGCCAGCAGAATAGCCGTAAGTCCCGATGAAGCTTTCTTT. Translating gives CASRIAVSPDEAFF.

This chain uses TRBV20-1 with TRBJ2-5; 8 positions agree with TRBD2. CDR1 is DFQATT, CDR2 SNEGSKA, per germline (reference sequence). V trimming: 6 bases; J trimming: 13 bases; junction bases outside the gene matches: 22. The CDR3 runs 15 residues. In DNA form, the CDR3 reads TGCAGTGCATTAAGGGACGGGCGGGGGGCCCAGGCGGGGTACTTC. Translated, it gives CSALRDGRGAQAGYF.

J is TRBJ2-5 and V is TRBV2, with D hard to call. V was shortened by 5 bases and J by 5 bases, with 15 bases between the two germline ends. Germline CDR1 SNHLY, CDR2 FYNNEI. CDR3 length: 14 residues. CDR3 loop: CASSPVRPGETQYF. DNA of the CDR3: TGTGCCAGCAGTCCCGTGCGGCCCGGGGAGACCCAGTACTTC.

This clonotype was counted a single time. The junction shows a germline mismatch at one end, possibly a read error. The V gene is TRBV7-2, the J gene TRBJ2-3; the match to TRBD1 covers 9 bases. The CDR3 spans 14 residues. Germline V lookup: CDR1 SGHTA, CDR2 FQGNSA. The CDR3 nucleotides are TGTGCCAGCAGCTGGACAGGGGCGGACACCGGGGAGCAGTTT. Translation: CASSWTGADTGEQF.

This clonotype was seen only once. The chain joins TRBV7-3 to TRBJ2-3; D call uncertain. The CDR3 consists of 15 residues. Germline values: CDR1 SGHTA, CDR2 FQGTGA. Trimming stripped 3 bases from V and 0 bases from J, with 10 bases between. The CDR3 DNA follows: TGTGCCAGCAGCTTTCTCGGACGTAGCACAGATACGCAGTATTTT. Its protein product is CASSFLGRSTDTQYF. Supplemented by reference TRBV7-3 and TRBJ2-3, the full variable domain reads GAGVSQTPSNKVTEKGKYVELRCDPISGHTALYWYRQSLGQGPEFLIYFQGTGAADDSGLPNDRFFAVRPEGSVSTLKIQRTERGDSAVYLCASSFLGRSTDTQYFGPGTRLTVL.

Regarding this clonotype: Likely a read error: the CDR3 ends without its conserved phenylalanine or tryptophan. The DNA is omitted, as the CDR3 cannot be located on it reliably, and the CDR3 follows TCRdb's listing. The V call is TRBV2, the J call TRBJ1-2; the listed D gene, TRBD1, was not tested against the DNA. Germline loops: CDR1 SNHLY, CDR2 FYNNEI. The CDR3 numbers 16 amino acids, ends counted. CDR3 sequence reads: CASGDRGTDTQYFDPC.

Notes on this clonotype: The CDR3 end shows no conserved phenylalanine or tryptophan, and so a read error is likely. The chain combines TRBV11-3 with TRBJ2-7; TRBD1 matches at 7 bases. Germline CDR1 is SGHNT and CDR2 is YENEEA. This CDR3 is built from 18 residues. J gave up 1 base and V 2 bases, and 14 bases lay outside the gene matches. CDR3 in amino acids: CASSLHLAGTALSYEQYI. The CDR3, as DNA: TGTGCCAGCAGCTTACATCTAGCAGGGACAGCCCTTTCCTACGAGCAGTACATC.